Below are 16 T cell receptor beta chains sequenced from a single sample in a study of shared clonotypes between healthy human individuals. TCRdb's table, derived via immunoSEQ multiplex PCR, lists solely in-frame clones and lacks some. This table holds a few million clones, almost 96% found once. Sequencing used naive CD4+ T cells sorted from blood. The sample's subset: CD45RA+ positively selected. The source of these receptors is a man between 18 and 29 years old in good health.

This clone was counted a single time. The chain carries TRBV10-1 and TRBJ2-3, with no clear D. The ends were cut back, 6 bases at V and 3 bases at J, with 10 bases in the middle. This CDR3 comprises 13 residues. Germline V gene data show CDR1 as WNHNN and CDR2 as SYGVQD (reference sequence). CDR3 loop: CASRQSWTDTQYF. The CDR3 bases are TGCGCCAGCAGACAGTCATGGACAGATACGCAGTATTTT.

This clone was picked up one time. Other DNA sequences in the same sample also yield this CDR3. The chain links TRBV30 to TRBJ1-2, with 9 positions matching TRBD1. Germline loops: CDR1 GTSNPN, CDR2 SVGIG (reference sequence). The CDR3 runs to 13 residues. Trimming cost V 3 bases and J 8 bases; bases outside gene matches: 7. The CDR3 DNA reads as TGTGCCTGGAGCGAACAGGGGGCAGGCGGCTACACCTTC. Translated, it gives CAWSEQGAGGYTF. Full variable domain (remainder filled in from reference TRBV30 and TRBJ1-2): SQTIHQWPATLVQPVGSPLSLECTVEGTSNPNLYWYRQAAGRGLQLLFYSVGIGQISSEVPQNLSASRPQDRQFILSSKKLLLSDSGFYLCAWSEQGAGGYTFGSGTRLTVV.

The V gene is TRBV2, the J gene TRBJ1-1; the match to TRBD1 covers 7 bases. This CDR3 is built from 15 residues. Germline CDR1 is SNHLY and CDR2 is FYNNEI. V was pared by 2 bases and J by 6 bases, with 9 bases of the junction left unmatched. Here the CDR3 reads CASSESTGKFSEAFF. CDR3 DNA: TGTGCCAGCAGTGAATCGACAGGGAAGTTTTCTGAAGCTTTCTTT.

This chain joins TRBV7-8 and TRBJ1-2; D not certain. This CDR3 has 12 amino acids. The germline V gene encodes CDR1 SGHVS and CDR2 FQNEAQ. V dropped 5 bases and J dropped 7 bases, with 11 bases sitting between them. The DNA for the CDR3 is TGTGCCAGCAGCCCCGGTCCGGCTGGCTACACCTTC. Translating it yields CASSPGPAGYTF.

The chain has TRBV14 and TRBJ1-1, with unresolved D. Trimming left V 4 bases short and J 4 bases short, with 13 bases between. Germline CDR1 and CDR2: SGHDN and FVKESK. The CDR3 covers 14 residues. CDR3 coding DNA: TGTGCCAGCAGCCCACGGACGGGAGTCACTGAAGCTTTCTTT. It is translated as CASSPRTGVTEAFF.

The chain joins TRBV6-5 to TRBJ2-5; D is undetermined. The CDR3 is made up of 14 amino acids. Per the germline V gene, CDR1 is MNHEY and CDR2 is SVGAGI. V was shortened by 1 base and J by 4 bases, with 10 bases between the two germline ends. CDR3 region: CASSYFPWGETQYF. As DNA, the CDR3 is TGTGCCAGCAGTTACTTCCCTTGGGGAGAGACCCAGTACTTC.

The V gene is TRBV6-1, the J gene TRBJ2-1, with D perhaps TRBD1 (6 bases). The ends were cut back, 7 bases at V and 1 base at J, with 14 bases in the middle. Germline lookup yields CDR1 MNHNS and CDR2 SASEGT. The CDR3 is 15 residues long. DNA for the CDR3: TGTGCCAGCACCATCACAGGGTTATCCTACAATGAGCAGTTCTTC. Encoded protein: CASTITGLSYNEQFF.

The chain employs TRBV5-4 and TRBJ1-1; 7 nucleotides agree with TRBD1. The CDR3 spans 17 residues. Germline-derived CDR1 and CDR2 are SGHNT and YYREEE (reference sequence). V lost 0 bases, J lost 0 bases, and 8 bases stayed unmatched. The CDR3: CASSLEGGQLMNTEAFF. CDR3 DNA sequence: TGTGCCAGCAGCTTGGAAGGGGGACAGCTCATGAACACTGAAGCTTTCTTT.

The chain couples TRBV5-6 to TRBJ2-5; TRBD1 is a possible D gene (6 bases). Germline CDR1 is SGHDT and CDR2 is YYEEEE. The CDR3 totals 15 residues. Deletions cut 0 bases from V and 6 bases from J, with 15 bases between. Here the CDR3 reads CASSLERVGGKTQYF. The DNA for the CDR3 is TGTGCCAGCAGCTTGGAGAGGGTAGGGGGAAAGACCCAGTACTTC.

The chain links TRBV5-1 to TRBJ2-3, with 7 bases fitting TRBD2. The ends lost 0 bases at V and 0 bases at J; junction bases unmatched: 4. The CDR3 is 16 amino acids. CDR1 and CDR2 (germline): SGHRS, YFSETQ. CDR3 protein: CASSLVISGSTDTQYF. The CDR3 DNA reads as TGCGCCAGCAGCTTGGTTATTAGCGGGAGCACAGATACGCAGTATTTT.

On this clone itself: The same CDR3 is also encoded by other DNA sequences in this sample. The rearrangement uses TRBV5-1 and TRBJ2-5, with D perhaps TRBD1 (5 bases). Trimming cost V 0 bases and J 2 bases, with 11 bases left between them. The CDR3 spans 15 residues. CDR1 is SGHRS, CDR2 YFSETQ, per germline. This CDR3 is CASSLDGQGQETQYF. Here the CDR3 DNA reads TGCGCCAGCAGCTTGGATGGGCAGGGTCAAGAGACCCAGTACTTC.

J is TRBJ1-2 and V is TRBV7-9; tentatively, D is TRBD1 (6 bases). The ends were cut back, 5 bases at V and 8 bases at J, with 15 bases in the middle. CDR1 SEHNR and CDR2 FQNEAQ come from the germline V gene (reference sequence). This CDR3 comprises 13 residues. In DNA form, the CDR3 reads TGTGCCAGCAGCCTAAAGGGGGTTTCAGGCTACACCTTC. This encodes CASSLKGVSGYTF.

The genes are TRBV10-3 and TRBJ1-5; possibly TRBD1 for D (6 bases). This CDR3 is built from 14 residues. Trimming took off 0 bases at V and 5 bases at J, with 8 bases between the two ends. Per the germline V gene, CDR1 is ENHRY and CDR2 is SYGVKD. CDR3 amino acids: CAISESGADQPQHF. The CDR3 DNA reads as TGTGCCATCAGTGAGTCGGGGGCAGATCAGCCCCAGCATTTT.

The rearrangement joins TRBV6-1 to TRBJ2-7; 7 bases line up with TRBD2. The CDR3 sequence is 15 residues long. Germline CDR1 reads MNHNS; CDR2 reads SASEGT. The ends lost 7 bases at V and 0 bases at J; junction bases unmatched: 9. The DNA of the CDR3 is TGTGCCAGCAAAGTGGGAGGGACCAGCTCCTACGAGCAGTACTTC. It is translated as CASKVGGTSSYEQYF.

The V call is TRBV7-2, the J call TRBJ1-5; D call uncertain. V was trimmed by 5 bases and J by 4 bases, leaving 9 bases between them. The CDR3 is made up of 13 amino acids. The germline V gene encodes CDR1 SGHTA and CDR2 FQGNSA. CDR3 sequence reads: CASSAVINQPQHF. The CDR3 DNA sequence: TGTGCCAGCAGCGCAGTCATTAATCAGCCCCAGCATTTT.

The genes are TRBV11-3 and TRBJ2-3; 9 bases are shared with TRBD1. V shed 4 bases and J 3 bases; nucleotides not matched to a gene: 8. Germline loops: CDR1 SGHNT, CDR2 YENEEA. The CDR3 extends over 16 amino acids. This chain's CDR3 is CASSWAGGQGTDTQYF. The CDR3 DNA follows: TGTGCCAGCAGCTGGGCAGGTGGACAGGGGACAGATACGCAGTATTTT.